These 2 T cell receptor beta chains share one sample of origin, sequenced in a study of technical replicates of blood from a few donors. Sequencing was performed with immunoSEQ multiplex PCR; in TCRdb, only in-frame clones are kept and a portion is missing. The sample includes more than 75,000 clones, less than 96% seen only once; the top ten take about 0.38%. Sequenced input: T cells isolated from PBMCs. The receptors shown here come from a human donor in good health.

The CDR3 loop reads CASSDRGLNTEAFF. The CDR3 DNA follows: TGTGCCAGCAGCGACAGGGGGCTGAACACTGAAGCTTTCTTT. This chain links TRBV7-9 with TRBJ1-1; TRBD1 agrees at 10 bases. CDR1 SEHNR and CDR2 FQNEAQ come from the germline V gene (reference sequence). V shed 5 bases, J shed 0 bases, and the junction held 0 bases outside the gene matches. The CDR3 spans 14 residues.

The J gene is TRBJ1-2, the V gene TRBV4-3; no clear D gene. Germline CDR1 and CDR2: LGHNA and YSLEER. With 0 bases removed from V and 1 base from J, the gap between germline ends came to 12 bases. The CDR3 contains 16 residues. The CDR3 coding sequence is TGCGCCAGCAGCCAAGAATTTAACAGAGATAACTATGGCTACACCTTC. Protein product: CASSQEFNRDNYGYTF.